This TCR beta chain emerged from a study of Ad26.COV2.S vaccination and SARS-CoV-2 variants. Study outcomes and limitations: Non-spike TCR breadth showed similarity between vaccine and placebo recipients. Possibly, TCR breadth and depth analyses underestimated total T cell responses. Substantial post-vaccination breadth of spike-specific CD8+ and CD4+ T cell responses was reported.

The data were produced by immunoSEQ multiplex PCR, yet TCRdb's version contains in-frame clones alone and is incomplete. The sample lists some 190,000 clones; around nine tenths were seen once. The CDR3 has 14 amino acids. V was trimmed by 7 bases and J by 4 bases, leaving 17 bases between them. Germline lookup yields CDR1 SGHRS and CDR2 YFSETQ. A word on this clone: Its specificity is unknown.

The clonotype comes from a human donor who had recovered from COVID-19. The chain combines TRBV5-1 with TRBJ1-1; D is perhaps TRBD1 (5 bases). The source was peripheral blood, collected after recovery from COVID-19. CDR3 in DNA: TGCGCCAGCCGCCGTGACAGTGGGGGCACTGAAGCTTTCTTT. Residues: CASRRDSGGTEAFF.